This T cell receptor gamma chain was identified in a study of Vδ1+ human thymocytes. Study-wide results and caveats: Unlike peripheral blood Vdelta1+ controls, thymic delta-chain sequences included 20% to 25% Vdelta2 and few Vdelta3. Highly polyclonal TRG and TRD repertoires with Gaussian CDR3 length distributions appeared in thymus.

Extracted RNA was reverse transcribed into cDNA. The CDR3 regions were amplified by multiplex PCR from V-gene primers to a constant-region primer. TCRdb re-identified clones in the multiplex PCR reads via CATT. This repertoire shows 36,000 or so gamma-chain clones, 20% found once; its top ten account for 1.5% to 2%. Thymocytes were sorted as CD3+ TCRVdelta1+ TCRVdelta2- after alphabeta T cell depletion. Vdelta1+ thymocyte sorts reached between about 97% and 99.6% purity. Comments on this clone: Its antigen is still unknown.

V gave up 5 bases and J gave up 3 bases; unmatched junction bases: 6. Germline V gene sequence: CDR1 VENAVY, CDR2 YDSYNSRV. The CDR3 sequence is 14 residues long. Sequenced: Vdelta1+ gamma-delta thymocytes from the thymus. The subset is: FACS-sorted CD3+ TCRalphabeta- TCRVdelta1+ TCRVdelta2- thymocytes. The chain employs TRGV8 and TRGJP2. The TCR sequence derives from a girl in the first two years of life who had congenital heart surgery. The CDR3 region is CATWAGGSDWIKTF. The CDR3, as DNA: TGTGCCACCTGGGCCGGGGGTAGTGATTGGATCAAGACGTTT.